The clone carrying this T cell receptor beta chain was observed many times. The CDR3 has 17 amino acids. The V gene's germline CDR1 is LGHNA and CDR2 YNFKEQ. Trimming took 4 bases from V and 0 from J, leaving 17 bases between them. The sample is drawn from a study of T-cell reconstitution after alpha-beta-depleted transplantation in children. The authors prepared the TCRbeta library with unique molecular identifiers. TCRdb reanalysed the PCR reads using MiXCR and keeps one entry per CDR3 protein. The table includes 230,000 or so distinct CDR3 sequences, 9.7% detected once. V usage is TRBV4-2 and J usage is TRBJ2-3, with D perhaps assigned TRBD1 or TRBD2 (5 bases each). This TCR was recovered from a human donor who donated a stem cell graft to a child with SCID. Material: PBMCs from the stem cell graft donor, obtained from the stem cell graft. The CDR3 DNA is TGTGCCAGCAGCCCACGAGGTGGGACGATTAGCACAGATACGCAGTATTTT. It encodes CASSPRGGTISTDTQYF.